These 6 T cell receptor beta chains came from one sample sequenced in a study of cytomegalovirus exposure and HLA in healthy donors. Primers for the PCR totalled 60 Vbeta and 13 Jbeta. TCRdb's table, derived via immunoSEQ multiplex PCR, lists solely in-frame clones and lacks some. The table lists under 200,000 clones, around 78% of them singletons. Material: PBMCs. The receptors shown here come from a woman aged 25-40 years in good health and CMV-seropositive.

The rearrangement uses TRBV6-5 and TRBJ2-1; a weak D match, TRBD2 (5 bases). Germline V gives CDR1 MNHEY, CDR2 SVGAGI. The germline V and J ends were trimmed by 8 bases and 4 bases, with 12 bases remaining between them. The CDR3 sequence is 13 residues long. The DNA of the CDR3 is TGTGCCAGCCAAATTACTAGTTACAATGAGCAGTTCTTC. Amino acid sequence: CASQITSYNEQFF.

This clone was seen a few times. An end of the junction differs from the germline gene, which may be a read error. V and J are TRBV7-9 and TRBJ1-4; no firm D call. CDR1 is SEHNR, CDR2 FQNEAQ, per germline (reference sequence). CDR3 size: 14 residues. The CDR3 is CSSSLSGLDEKLFF. The CDR3 DNA is TGTTCCAGCAGCTTATCAGGTTTAGATGAAAAACTGTTTTTT. Using reference TRBV7-9 and TRBJ1-4 for the parts outside the CDR3, the full variable domain is DTGVSQNPRHKITKRGQNVTFRCDPISEHNRLYWYRQTLGQGPEFLTYFQNEAQLEKSRLLSDRFSAERPKGSFSTLEIQRTEQGDSAMYLCSSSLSGLDEKLFFGSGTQLSVL.

This rearrangement joins TRBV7-2 to TRBJ2-7, with TRBD1 matching 8 bases. V lost 4 bases to trimming and J lost 4 bases; unmatched junction nucleotides: 9. The CDR3 is 15 amino acids. Germline values: CDR1 SGHTA, CDR2 FQGNSA. The CDR3 sequence: CASSSWTGPSYEQYF. The CDR3 DNA is TGTGCCAGCAGCTCTTGGACAGGGCCCTCTTACGAGCAGTACTTC.

This clone was seen only a few times. The CDR3 loop is CASSWDSRLYNSPLHF. The CDR3 nucleotides are TGTGCCAGCAGCTGGGACAGCCGTCTCTATAATTCACCCCTCCACTTT. V usage is TRBV5-4 and J usage is TRBJ1-6; TRBD1 aligns across 7 bases. V gave up 3 bases and J gave up 3 bases; unmatched junction bases: 6. Germline V gene data show CDR1 as SGHNT and CDR2 as YYREEE (reference sequence). The CDR3 is 16 amino acids.

This CDR3 reads CASSIAPGTGAYEQYF. The CDR3 nucleotides read TGTGCCAGTAGTATCGCCCCCGGGACAGGAGCCTACGAGCAGTACTTC. The chain recombines TRBV19 with TRBJ2-7; 8 bases map to TRBD1. The CDR3 extends over 16 amino acids. Germline CDR1 is LNHDA and CDR2 is SQIVND (reference sequence). Trimming cost V 3 bases and J 2 bases; bases outside gene matches: 9.

This chain uses TRBV5-1 with TRBJ2-1, with 8 bases lining up with TRBD2. The CDR3 has 15 residues. Per germline, CDR1 SGHRS and CDR2 YFSETQ. V lost 4 bases and J lost 8; bases outside the gene matches: 11. The DNA of the CDR3 is TGCGCCAGCAGCCCCGGGACTAGTGTCGTAGATGAGCAGTTCTTC. The encoded protein is CASSPGTSVVDEQFF.